This entry lists 20 T cell receptor beta chains sequenced from one sample in a study of blood T cell repertoires in COVID-19. Profiled with immunoSEQ multiplex PCR; TCRdb holds only in-frame clones, not every one. The table lists 40,000 to 45,000 clones, 89% of them singletons. The sequenced sample was peripheral blood. These receptors were obtained from a man aged 45 to 65 with active COVID-19.

The gene calls are TRBV4-2 and TRBJ2-3, with 8 positions matching TRBD2. V was clipped by 0 bases and J by 6 bases; unmatched bases: 11. Germline lookup yields CDR1 LGHNA and CDR2 YNFKEQ. This CDR3 spans 17 amino acids. The CDR3 here is CASSQEALAGTGDTQYF. The CDR3 nucleotides are TGTGCCAGCAGCCAAGAAGCGTTAGCGGGGACTGGGGATACGCAGTATTTT.

V usage is TRBV28 and J usage is TRBJ2-1, with D unclear. Trimming pared 4 bases from V and 0 bases from J, leaving 10 bases between. The CDR3 runs 15 residues. Germline CDR1 reads MDHEN; CDR2 reads SYDVKM. For the CDR3, the DNA is TGTGCCAGCAGTTGGCTAGAAAGCTCCTACAATGAGCAGTTCTTC. As protein: CASSWLESSYNEQFF. The whole variable domain, filled in from reference TRBV28 and TRBJ2-1, reads DVKVTQSSRYLVKRTGEKVFLECVQDMDHENMFWYRQDPGLGLRLIYFSYDVKMKEKGDIPEGYSVSREKKERFSLILESASTNQTSMYLCASSWLESSYNEQFFGPGTRLTVL.

CDR3 nucleotides: TGTGCCAGCAGCCCCCCGACTAGCGGGTCCTACAATGAGCAGTTCTTC. This translates into CASSPPTSGSYNEQFF. J is TRBJ2-1 and V is TRBV7-9, with 10 positions matching TRBD2. The CDR3 loop spans 16 amino acids. The J segment lost 1 base and the V segment lost 5 bases, leaving 5 bases of the junction unmatched. Germline CDR1 and CDR2: SEHNR and FQNEAQ (reference sequence).

The chain has TRBV6-5 and TRBJ1-1, with 9 positions matching TRBD1. With V trimmed by 5 bases and J by 4 bases, 5 bases remained unmatched. This CDR3 has 14 residues. In germline, CDR1 is MNHEY, CDR2 SVGAGI. Written as DNA, the CDR3 is TGTGCCAGCAGTCACACAGGGGGCGGCACTGAAGCTTTCTTT. Translating it yields CASSHTGGGTEAFF.

The genes are TRBV7-6 and TRBJ2-1; 9 bases are a match to TRBD2. In germline, CDR1 is SGHVS, CDR2 FNYEAQ. The CDR3 runs to 16 residues. J was trimmed by 6 bases and V by 1 base; bases with no gene match: 7. CDR3 region: CASSLGVAGAVNEQFF. The CDR3, as DNA: TGTGCCAGCAGCTTAGGGGTAGCGGGAGCGGTCAATGAGCAGTTCTTC.

The rearrangement uses TRBV3-1 (or the pseudogene TRBV3-2) and TRBJ2-7; 7 positions match TRBD1. V shed 4 bases, J shed 3 bases, and the junction held 6 bases outside the gene matches. The CDR3 spans 14 residues. The germline CDR1 and CDR2 sequences are LGHDT and YNNKEL (reference sequence). CDR3 sequence: CASSRTDRDYEQYF. As DNA, the CDR3 is TGTGCCAGCAGCCGCACCGACAGGGACTACGAGCAGTACTTC.

V gene TRBV28 combines with J gene TRBJ1-6, with 10 bases matching TRBD1. The CDR3 runs 15 residues. Per the germline V gene, CDR1 is MDHEN and CDR2 is SYDVKM. V lost 6 bases, J lost 8 bases, and 7 bases stayed unmatched. CDR3 sequence reads: CASSLDRGNYSPLHF. DNA for the CDR3: TGTGCCAGCAGCCTGGACAGGGGGAACTATTCACCCCTCCACTTT.

This clone occurred once. V is TRBV20-1 and J is TRBJ1-1; 11 nucleotides line up with TRBD1. The CDR3 runs to 16 residues. Germline V CDR1 and CDR2: DFQATT, SNEGSKA (reference sequence). Trimming removed 3 bases from V and 4 bases from J; junction bases left unmatched: 10. The CDR3: CSASLRTGGTVTEAFF. CDR3 DNA sequence: TGCAGTGCTAGTCTCCGGACAGGGGGCACGGTCACTGAAGCTTTCTTT.

This chain connects TRBV7-9 to TRBJ2-5; D is possibly TRBD2 (5 bases). V shed 1 base and J shed 5 bases, with 11 bases lying between them. Germline V CDR1 and CDR2: SEHNR, FQNEAQ (reference sequence). This CDR3 is 14 amino acids long. DNA for the CDR3: TGTGCCAGCAGCTTAGTACAGCGGATCGAGACCCAGTACTTC. Translation: CASSLVQRIETQYF.

This clone came up once. The J gene is TRBJ2-1, the V gene TRBV27; TRBD1 matches at 10 bases. Germline assignment: CDR1 MNHEY and CDR2 SMNVEV (reference sequence). The junction had 4 bases not matched to a gene; V was cut back by 2 bases and J by 9 bases. This CDR3 has 14 residues. In DNA, the CDR3 is TGTGCCAGCAGTTTAGGGACAGGGGCGTTTGAGCAGTTCTTC. It is translated as CASSLGTGAFEQFF.

The chain is built from TRBV28 and TRBJ1-6; unclear D gene. Germline V gene sequence: CDR1 MDHEN, CDR2 SYDVKM. The CDR3 runs 14 residues. Between the trimmed V and J ends, which lost 6 bases and 7 bases, there was a span of 13 bases. The CDR3 DNA follows: TGTGCCAGCAGACTTAGAGGTGGGAATTCACCCCTCCACTTT. This encodes CASRLRGGNSPLHF.

This sequence joins TRBV11-3 and TRBJ2-1, with TRBD2 identical over 16 bases. J lost 9 bases, V lost 5 bases, and 4 bases had no gene match. Germline V lookup: CDR1 SGHNT, CDR2 YENEEA. The CDR3 sequence is 15 residues long. CDR3 residues: CASSAGLAGGVEQFF. In DNA, the CDR3 is TGTGCCAGCAGCGCGGGACTAGCGGGAGGGGTTGAGCAGTTCTTC.

This chain joins TRBV7-2 and TRBJ1-2, with 7 positions matching TRBD1. Looked up from germline, CDR1 is SGHTA and CDR2 is FQGNSA. CDR3 size: 14 residues. V shed 1 base, J shed 8 bases, and the junction held 7 bases outside the gene matches. The CDR3 DNA is TGTGCCAGCAGCTTAGACAGGGGAAGGTTAGGCTACACCTTC. It encodes CASSLDRGRLGYTF.

The chain links TRBV3-1 (or the pseudogene TRBV3-2) to TRBJ2-5; D perhaps matches TRBD2 (6 bases). This CDR3 region has 15 residues. Germline V gene data show CDR1 as LGHDT and CDR2 as YNNKEL (reference sequence). Trimming pared 1 base from V and 5 bases from J, leaving 14 bases between. In DNA, the CDR3 is TGTGCCAGCAGCCAAGTGCTGCGGGGAGGCGAGACCCAGTACTTC. Protein sequence: CASSQVLRGGETQYF.

V usage is TRBV5-1 and J usage is TRBJ1-3; D gene unclear. V lost 2 bases and J lost 0, with 9 bases in between. Germline loops: CDR1 SGHRS, CDR2 YFSETQ. CDR3 size: 15 residues. CDR3 sequence reads: CASSFGPFSGNTIYF. The CDR3 DNA reads TGCGCCAGCAGCTTTGGGCCTTTCTCTGGAAACACCATATATTTT. The complete variable domain, with remaining parts taken from reference TRBV5-1 and TRBJ1-3, reads KAGVTQTPRYLIKTRGQQVTLSCSPISGHRSVSWYQQTPGQGLQFLFEYFSETQRNKGNFPGRFSGRQFSNSRSEMNVSTLELGDSALYLCASSFGPFSGNTIYFGEGSWLTVV.

The J gene is TRBJ2-7, the V gene TRBV6-5, with TRBD1 matching over 9 bases. The CDR3 is made up of 14 amino acids. V lost 6 bases and J lost 5; bases outside the gene matches: 8. From germline, CDR1 is MNHEY and CDR2 SVGAGI. The CDR3 loop reads CASRPPTGGDEQYF. CDR3 in DNA: TGTGCCAGCAGACCACCGACAGGGGGAGACGAGCAGTACTTC.

The chain employs TRBV19 and TRBJ2-3, with TRBD2 as a possible D gene (6 bases). The V end was cut by 10 bases, the J end by 0 bases, with 20 bases between. The CDR3 length is 16 residues. CDR1 and CDR2 (germline): LNHDA, SQIVND (reference sequence). The CDR3, as DNA: TGTGCCACCACCTTACCACCGGGAGTTAGCACAGATACGCAGTATTTT. As protein: CATTLPPGVSTDTQYF. The entire variable domain, with the rest obtained from reference TRBV19 and TRBJ2-3, is as follows: DGGITQSPKYLFRKEGQNVTLSCEQNLNHDAMYWYRQDPGQGLRLIYYSQIVNDFQKGDIAEGYSVSREKKESFPLTVTSAQKNPTAFYLCATTLPPGVSTDTQYFGPGTRLTVL.

The genes are TRBV27 and TRBJ1-5; 8 nucleotides agree with TRBD1. V lost 2 bases, J lost 1 base, and 7 bases stayed unmatched. The germline V gene has CDR1 MNHEY and CDR2 SMNVEV (reference sequence). This CDR3 has 17 amino acids. The CDR3, as DNA: TGTGCCAGCAGTTTAGACGGACAGGGAGGAAGCAATCAGCCCCAGCATTTT. Encoded protein: CASSLDGQGGSNQPQHF.

The chain carries TRBV7-2 and TRBJ1-5; possibly TRBD1 for D (5 bases). The CDR3 covers 12 residues. CDR1 and CDR2 (germline): SGHTA, FQGNSA. Trimming took 6 bases from V and 4 from J, leaving 7 bases between them. Here the CDR3 DNA reads TGTGCCAGCAGGGGGGGGAATCAGCCCCAGCATTTT. It specifies CASRGGNQPQHF.

This clone is labeled as medium-sized. This chain connects TRBV27 to TRBJ1-5, with D perhaps TRBD1 (5 bases). V lost 6 bases and J lost 4, with 10 bases in between. CDR3 length: 13 residues. The germline V gene has CDR1 MNHEY and CDR2 SMNVEV (reference sequence). CDR3 bases: TGTGCCAGCAGCGCCGCAGGGAATCAGCCCCAGCATTTT. Its translation is CASSAAGNQPQHF.